The rows below give T cell receptor beta chains drawn from one sample of a study of blood T cell repertoires in COVID-19. Profiled with immunoSEQ multiplex PCR; TCRdb holds only in-frame clones, not every one. The profile covers 25,000 to 35,000 clones, with around 90% appearing a single time and around 2.5% taken by the ten largest. The source material was peripheral blood. Receptors were obtained from a man aged 45-65 years with active COVID-19. Each CDR3 is given with its conserved first and last residue. The D gene is left open where the match is weak. Size is omitted from some rows. Given values are once, few, many or a class for expanded clones.

j_call d_call v_call clone_size cdr3_aa cdr3_nt
TRBJ1-6 . TRBV19 few CASKNGSSYNSPLHF TGTGCCAGTAAGAATGGGAGCTCCTATAATTCACCCCTCCACTTT
TRBJ1-1 . TRBV27 . CASSLWGEDTEAFF TGTGCCAGCAGTTTATGGGGGGAGGACACTGAAGCTTTCTTT
TRBJ1-1 . TRBV5-4 . CASSLENRVSTEAFF TGTGCCAGCAGCTTGGAAAACAGGGTTTCCACTGAAGCTTTCTTT
TRBJ2-5 TRBD2 TRBV6-5 . CASKSVGTNQETQYF TGTGCCAGCAAAAGCGTCGGGACTAACCAAGAGACCCAGTACTTC
TRBJ2-1 TRBD1 TRBV24-1 . CATSEQGTENNEQFF TGTGCCACCAGTGAACAAGGGACAGAAAACAATGAGCAGTTCTTC
TRBJ1-1 . TRBV7-9 . CASSLGTPNTEAFF TGTGCCAGCAGCTTAGGGACTCCGAACACTGAAGCTTTCTTT
TRBJ1-2 TRBD1 TRBV20-1 . CSASYRGRGYGYTF TGCAGTGCTAGTTACAGGGGGCGCGGCTATGGCTACACCTTC
TRBJ2-1 TRBD1 TRBV7-9 . CASYDRGYYNEQFF TGTGCCAGCTACGACAGGGGTTACTACAATGAGCAGTTCTTC
TRBJ2-4 . TRBV6-1 . CASSEAAVLAKNIQYF TGTGCCAGCAGTGAAGCAGCGGTTTTAGCCAAAAACATTCAGTACTTC
TRBJ2-1 . TRBV3-1/TRBV3-2 . CASSQGDEQFF TGTGCCAGCAGCCAAGGAGATGAGCAGTTCTTC
TRBJ1-2 . TRBV6-5 . CASSLLEAANYGYTF TGTGCCAGCAGTCTCCTCGAGGCAGCCAACTATGGCTACACCTTC
TRBJ2-7 . TRBV27 . CASSGASGRGYEQYF TGTGCCAGCAGTGGGGCTAGCGGCAGGGGCTACGAGCAGTACTTC
TRBJ2-7 . TRBV5-6 . CASSPTRGYEQYF TGTGCCAGCAGCCCTACCCGGGGCTACGAGCAGTACTTC
TRBJ2-1 TRBD2 TRBV10-3 . CAITRGEGSYNEQFF TGTGCCATCACCCGTGGGGAGGGGTCCTACAATGAGCAGTTCTTC
TRBJ2-3 . TRBV5-1 . CASSGGGGTDTQYF TGCGCCAGCAGTGGTGGCGGGGGCACAGATACGCAGTATTTT
TRBJ2-3 TRBD2 TRBV11-3 . CASSPGLAGSTDTQYF TGTGCCAGCAGCCCGGGACTAGCGGGATCCACAGATACGCAGTATTTT
TRBJ2-1 TRBD2 TRBV11-3 . CASSRLGERGGYNEQFF TGTGCCAGCAGCCGATTAGGGGAGCGGGGGGGCTACAATGAGCAGTTCTTC
TRBJ1-1 TRBD1 TRBV5-4 . CASSMPGTGIGEAFF TGTGCCAGCAGCATGCCAGGGACAGGGATTGGTGAAGCTTTCTTT
TRBJ2-1 TRBD2 TRBV2 . CAARGGTSGFNEQFF TGTGCCGCAAGGGGAGGGACTAGCGGCTTCAATGAGCAGTTCTTC
TRBJ2-2 TRBD2 TRBV6-6 . CASSSPTSGGTGELFF TGTGCCAGCAGTTCCCCGACTAGCGGGGGCACCGGGGAGCTGTTTTTT
TRBJ2-7 TRBD1 TRBV7-9 few CASSSGQTYEQYF TGTGCCAGCAGCTCGGGACAGACCTACGAGCAGTACTTC
TRBJ1-5 . TRBV15 . CATSREQAWRPQHF TGTGCCACCAGCAGAGAACAGGCTTGGCGGCCCCAGCATTTT
TRBJ1-2 . TRBV30 . CAWSVRDRLGYGYTF TGTGCCTGGAGTGTACGTGACAGGCTCGGCTATGGCTACACCTTC
TRBJ2-1 TRBD1 TRBV6-5 . CASWDRRYEQFF TGTGCCAGCTGGGACAGGCGCTATGAGCAGTTCTTC
TRBJ2-7 TRBD1 TRBV28 . CASSPGGGLYEQYF TGTGCCAGCAGTCCAGGGGGCGGCCTCTACGAGCAGTACTTC
TRBJ1-1 . TRBV6-5 . CAVTGSGGTEAFF TGTGCCGTTACAGGGTCTGGGGGCACTGAAGCTTTCTTT
TRBJ2-3 . TRBV28 . CASKLGAGTDTQYF TGTGCCAGTAAACTTGGGGCGGGAACAGATACGCAGTATTTT
TRBJ1-2 TRBD1 TRBV6-5 . CASGLRGQGYYGYTF TGTGCCAGCGGTCTTCGGGGACAGGGGTACTATGGCTACACCTTC
TRBJ2-5 . TRBV7-3 few CASSLAPNKETQYF TGTGCCAGCAGTCTGGCCCCGAACAAAGAGACCCAGTACTTC
TRBJ2-1 TRBD2 TRBV7-2 . CASSLALRLAGGGNEQFF TGTGCCAGCAGCTTAGCACTTCGGCTAGCGGGGGGAGGGAATGAGCAGTTCTTC
TRBJ2-3 TRBD1 TRBV27 . CASKGQGSSDTQYF TGTGCCAGCAAGGGACAGGGTTCGTCAGATACGCAGTATTTT
TRBJ1-1 . TRBV2 . CASSVGGSNTEAFF TGTGCCAGCAGTGTTGGGGGGTCGAACACTGAAGCTTTCTTT
TRBJ2-5 TRBD2 TRBV7-8 once CASTFGGGQETQYF TGTGCCAGTACCTTCGGGGGGGGCCAAGAGACCCAGTACTTC
TRBJ1-6 TRBD1 TRBV5-4 . CASSFDRGGDSPLHF TGTGCCAGCAGCTTTGACAGGGGAGGCGATTCACCCCTCCACTTT
TRBJ1-2 TRBD1 TRBV11-3 . CASSLAGTGGSDYGYTF TGTGCCAGCAGCTTAGCCGGGACAGGGGGCTCGGACTATGGCTACACCTTC
TRBJ2-2 TRBD2 TRBV6-5 . CAKGRVSYTGELFF TGTGCCAAAGGGAGGGTATCCTACACCGGGGAGCTGTTTTTT
TRBJ2-2 . TRBV25-1 . CASAGQWGAGELFF TGTGCCAGCGCGGGCCAGTGGGGGGCCGGGGAGCTGTTTTTT
TRBJ1-5 . TRBV5-5 . CASSWLGNQPQHF TGTGCCAGCAGTTGGCTAGGCAATCAGCCCCAGCATTTT